The entry below gives a single TCR beta chain sequence along with its context. The antigen is undetermined. The assay was immunoSEQ multiplex PCR, and TCRdb's table has in-frame clones only and misses some. The repertoire holds roughly 50,000 clones, with about 85% as singletons. This sample was taken from a study of T cells in tumors after PD-1 blockade. In the study overall: No patient had prior checkpoint blockade, systemic immunosuppression, or radiotherapy within 4 weeks. Peripheral blood samples averaged 36,536 unique clonotypes and around 120,000 templates.

Tumor or blood genomic DNA was sequenced, with inputs of roughly 550 ng to 6,500 ng. Trimming removed 3 bases from V and 4 bases from J; junction bases left unmatched: 3. In germline, CDR1 is MRHNA, CDR2 SNTAGT. CDR3 length equals 16 residues. Regarding the study as a whole: Blood contained about 38% of the tumor's TCR clonotypes.

The sequenced sample was PBMCs, obtained before anti-PD-1 treatment. The source of this sequence is a human donor with basal cell carcinoma. The J gene is TRBJ2-3, the V gene TRBV6-4; 14 bases are a match to TRBD2. The CDR3 spells CASSESTSGGADTQYF. In nucleotides, the CDR3 is TGTGCCAGCAGTGAGTCGACTAGCGGGGGGGCAGATACGCAGTATTTT.